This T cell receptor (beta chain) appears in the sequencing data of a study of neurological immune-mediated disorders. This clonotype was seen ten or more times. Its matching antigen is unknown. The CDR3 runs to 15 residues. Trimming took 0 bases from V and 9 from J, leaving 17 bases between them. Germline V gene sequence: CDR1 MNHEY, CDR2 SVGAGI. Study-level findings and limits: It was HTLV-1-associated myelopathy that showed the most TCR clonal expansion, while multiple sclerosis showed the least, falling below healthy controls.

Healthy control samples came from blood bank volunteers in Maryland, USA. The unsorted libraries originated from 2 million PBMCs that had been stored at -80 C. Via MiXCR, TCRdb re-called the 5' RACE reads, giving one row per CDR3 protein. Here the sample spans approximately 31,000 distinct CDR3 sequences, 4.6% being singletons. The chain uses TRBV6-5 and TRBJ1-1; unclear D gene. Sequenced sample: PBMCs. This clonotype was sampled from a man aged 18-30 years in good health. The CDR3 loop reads CASSYSISAETKAFF. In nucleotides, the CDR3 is TGTGCCAGCAGTTACTCTATTTCCGCGGAGACTAAAGCTTTCTTT.